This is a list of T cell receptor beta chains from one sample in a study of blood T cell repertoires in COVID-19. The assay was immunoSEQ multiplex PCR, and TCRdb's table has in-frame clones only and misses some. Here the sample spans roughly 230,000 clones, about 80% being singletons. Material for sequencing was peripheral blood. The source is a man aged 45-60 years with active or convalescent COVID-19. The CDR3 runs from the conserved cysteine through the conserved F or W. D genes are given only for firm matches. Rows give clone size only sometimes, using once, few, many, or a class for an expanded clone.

CDR3 protein: CASTRGAKNIQYF
CDR3 DNA: TGTGCCAGCACCCGGGGGGCCAAAAACATTCAGTACTTC
J gene: TRBJ2-4
V gene: TRBV12-3/TRBV12-4
D gene: -
clone size: -

CDR3 protein: CASSPRMYYNEQFF
CDR3 DNA: TGTGCCAGCAGCCCCCGTATGTATTACAATGAGCAGTTCTTC
J gene: TRBJ2-1
V gene: TRBV7-2
D gene: -
clone size: -

CDR3 protein: CATSVHLGTGTNTGELFF
CDR3 DNA: TGTGCCACCAGTGTCCACCTCGGGACAGGAACAAACACCGGGGAGCTGTTTTTT
J gene: TRBJ2-2
V gene: TRBV24-1
D gene: TRBD1
clone size: once

CDR3 protein: CASTPRSGNTIYF
CDR3 DNA: TGTGCCAGTACCCCCCGGAGCGGAAACACCATATATTTT
J gene: TRBJ1-3
V gene: TRBV19
D gene: -
clone size: -

CDR3 protein: CASGRDREETQYF
CDR3 DNA: TGTGCCAGTGGCCGGGACAGGGAAGAGACCCAGTACTTC
J gene: TRBJ2-5
V gene: TRBV19
D gene: TRBD1
clone size: -

CDR3 protein: CARGQGPYNSPLHF
CDR3 DNA: TGTGCCAGGGGACAGGGCCCCTATAATTCACCCCTCCACTTT
J gene: TRBJ1-6
V gene: TRBV11-3
D gene: TRBD1
clone size: -

CDR3 protein: CASSPQGLSEKLFF
CDR3 DNA: TGTGCCAGCTCACCCCAGGGCCTGAGTGAAAAACTGTTTTTT
J gene: TRBJ1-4
V gene: TRBV18
D gene: -
clone size: -

CDR3 protein: CASSLGTGGADTQYF
CDR3 DNA: TGTGCCAGCAGCTTAGGGACAGGGGGGGCAGATACGCAGTATTTT
J gene: TRBJ2-3
V gene: TRBV7-9
D gene: TRBD1
clone size: -

CDR3 protein: CASSPLAGANNEQFF
CDR3 DNA: TGTGCCAGCTCACCACTAGCGGGGGCTAACAATGAGCAGTTCTTC
J gene: TRBJ2-1
V gene: TRBV18
D gene: TRBD2
clone size: many

CDR3 protein: CASSPRDYRPGELFF
CDR3 DNA: TGTGCCAGCAGCCCGCGGGACTATAGGCCCGGGGAGCTGTTTTTT
J gene: TRBJ2-2
V gene: TRBV3-1/TRBV3-2
D gene: TRBD2
clone size: -

CDR3 protein: CASSSEDREAFF
CDR3 DNA: TGTGCCAGCAGCTCCGAGGACAGGGAAGCTTTCTTT
J gene: TRBJ1-1
V gene: TRBV7-9
D gene: TRBD1
clone size: -

CDR3 protein: CASSLVVQGKNEQFF
CDR3 DNA: TGCGCCAGCAGCTTGGTAGTTCAGGGAAAGAACGAGCAGTTCTTC
J gene: TRBJ2-1
V gene: TRBV5-1
D gene: -
clone size: once

CDR3 protein: CATSDFRQDVEGRDYGYTF
CDR3 DNA: TGTGCCACCAGTGATTTTCGACAGGACGTAGAGGGAAGGGACTATGGCTACACCTTC
J gene: TRBJ1-2
V gene: TRBV24-1
D gene: -
clone size: -

CDR3 protein: CASSMDRDQPQHF
CDR3 DNA: TGTGCCAGTAGTATGGACAGAGATCAGCCCCAGCATTTT
J gene: TRBJ1-5
V gene: TRBV19
D gene: -
clone size: -

CDR3 protein: CASRLAHVQGPVRVYEQYF
CDR3 DNA: TGTGCAAGTCGCTTAGCGCATGTGCAGGGTCCAGTAAGAGTCTACGAGCAGTACTTC
J gene: TRBJ2-7
V gene: TRBV12-2
D gene: -
clone size: -

CDR3 protein: CATSVGSYNSPLHF
CDR3 DNA: TGTGCCACCAGCGTCGGCTCCTATAATTCACCCCTCCACTTT
J gene: TRBJ1-6
V gene: TRBV15
D gene: -
clone size: few

CDR3 protein: CASSALGTVRSYEQYF
CDR3 DNA: TGTGCCAGCAGTGCCCTAGGGACTGTCCGCTCCTACGAGCAGTACTTC
J gene: TRBJ2-7
V gene: TRBV27
D gene: -
clone size: few

CDR3 protein: CASSLFTYGAFF
CDR3 DNA: TGTGCCAGCAGCTTATTTACATATGGAGCTTTCTTT
J gene: TRBJ1-1
V gene: TRBV7-2
D gene: -
clone size: -

CDR3 protein: CASSFGPGNSYTF
CDR3 DNA: TGTGCCAGCAGCTTCGGTCCGGGGAACAGCTACACCTTC
J gene: TRBJ1-2
V gene: TRBV7-9
D gene: -
clone size: -

CDR3 protein: CASSREGDTEAFF
CDR3 DNA: TGTGCCAGCTCCAGGGAAGGGGACACTGAAGCTTTCTTT
J gene: TRBJ1-1
V gene: TRBV27
D gene: -
clone size: -

CDR3 protein: CASSQGGRSGDEQFF
CDR3 DNA: TGTGCCAGCAGCCAAGGGGGGAGGTCCGGGGATGAGCAGTTCTTC
J gene: TRBJ2-1
V gene: TRBV3-1/TRBV3-2
D gene: -
clone size: -

CDR3 protein: CASSMSGWRGGYTEAFF
CDR3 DNA: TGTGCCAGTAGTATGTCGGGATGGCGAGGGGGCTACACTGAAGCTTTCTTT
J gene: TRBJ1-1
V gene: TRBV19
D gene: TRBD1
clone size: -

CDR3 protein: CASRSGDSNNSPLHF
CDR3 DNA: TGTGCAAGTCGCTCCGGGGACAGCAATAATTCACCCCTCCACTTT
J gene: TRBJ1-6
V gene: TRBV12-2
D gene: -
clone size: -

CDR3 protein: CASSLAGTGNYGYTF
CDR3 DNA: TGTGCCAGCAGCTTGGCGGGGACAGGGAACTATGGCTACACCTTC
J gene: TRBJ1-2
V gene: TRBV5-4
D gene: TRBD1
clone size: -

CDR3 protein: CASSEQVLGEKLFF
CDR3 DNA: TGTGCCAGCAGCGAACAGGTCCTTGGTGAAAAACTGTTTTTT
J gene: TRBJ1-4
V gene: TRBV3-1/TRBV3-2
D gene: -
clone size: -

CDR3 protein: CASSFRAGGSGANVLTF
CDR3 DNA: TGCGCCAGCAGCTTTAGGGCAGGGGGCTCTGGGGCCAACGTCCTGACTTTC
J gene: TRBJ2-6
V gene: TRBV5-1
D gene: TRBD1
clone size: -

CDR3 protein: CASSLRGSNTGELFF
CDR3 DNA: TGTGCCAGCAGCTTAAGGGGTTCCAACACCGGGGAGCTGTTTTTT
J gene: TRBJ2-2
V gene: TRBV5-4
D gene: -
clone size: once

CDR3 protein: CASSIEWTSEPDTQYF
CDR3 DNA: TGTGCCAGTAGTATTGAATGGACTAGCGAGCCAGATACGCAGTATTTT
J gene: TRBJ2-3
V gene: TRBV19
D gene: TRBD2
clone size: -